The sequence of this TCR beta chain was determined in a study of neurological immune-mediated disorders. General observations from the study: None of the CDR3 amino acid sequences in expanded clones turned up in more than one subject, which points to private repertoires in all groups.

TCRdb processed the 5' RACE reads anew with MiXCR; each CDR3 protein has one entry. The sample has about 65,000 distinct CDR3 sequences, roughly 3.7% seen once. This clonotype has at least ten counts. No antigen is known for it. For the unsorted libraries, 2 million PBMCs stored at -80 C served as input. The CDR3 is 17 amino acids. Per germline, CDR1 DFQATT and CDR2 SNEGSKA (reference sequence). V was pared by 6 bases and J by 2 bases, with 23 bases between. The rearrangement uses TRBV20-1 and TRBJ1-3; D possibly corresponds to TRBD1 (5 bases). Sequencing input: PBMCs. This receptor was obtained from a man aged 45-60 years with multiple sclerosis. CDR3 protein: CSAAALWGRSAGNTIYF. CDR3 nucleotides: TGCAGTGCCGCGGCCCTATGGGGACGTAGTGCTGGAAACACCATATATTTT.